These 29 T cell receptor beta chains were sequenced from one sample in a study of tumor and adjacent non-tumor tissue in lung cancer. No cell sorting was done before RNA was extracted from the tissue. A modified ARM-PCR protocol with three rounds of nested PCR amplified TCRbeta. TCRdb re-derived calls from the multiplex PCR reads in MiXCR, one entry per CDR3 protein. The sample includes 90,000 to 110,000 distinct CDR3 sequences, roughly 75% of them seen just once. The sequenced sample consisted of lung tumor tissue. Source of these receptors: a woman aged 55-69 years with non-small cell lung cancer.

To note about this clonotype: Just one base apart from a much larger clone, this may be a read error. The final CDR3 position lacks the conserved phenylalanine or tryptophan, pointing to a likely read error. This chain uses TRBV20-1 with TRBJ2-1, with D tentatively TRBD2 (6 bases). The CDR3 is 14 residues long. The germline V gene encodes CDR1 DFQATT and CDR2 SNEGSKA (reference sequence). V lost 6 bases, J lost 0 bases, and 12 bases lay in between. The CDR3 loop reads CSALAESSYNEQFL. For the CDR3, the DNA is TGCAGTGCCTTAGCGGAGAGCTCCTACAATGAGCAGTTCCTC.

On this clonotype: A much larger clone lies a single base off, so this may be a read error. The chain is built from TRBV10-3 and TRBJ2-1; D might be TRBD2 (5 bases). Germline V gene data show CDR1 as ENHRY and CDR2 as SYGVKD. The V end was cut by 5 bases, the J end by 7 bases, with 18 bases between. The CDR3 extends over 15 amino acids. CDR3 sequence (DNA): TGTGCCATCAGTATAACCTGGACTCAACGGAATGAGCAGTTCTTC. It yields the protein CAISITWTQRNEQFF.

This clonotype was observed a few times. The junction shows a germline mismatch at one end, possibly a read error. The rearrangement uses TRBV20-1 and TRBJ2-2, with 10 positions matching TRBD1. In germline, CDR1 is DFQATT, CDR2 SNEGSKA (reference sequence). The CDR3 consists of 19 residues. CDR3 amino acids: CSALPGGQGRGSNIGELFF. The CDR3 DNA follows: TGCAGTGCTCTTCCCGGGGGACAGGGGAGGGGATCGAACATCGGGGAGCTGTTTTTT.

Turning to this clonotype: A clone one base away is much larger, so this may be a read error. In nucleotides, the CDR3 is TGTGCCAGCAGTATTACCCGGACGTCCGAGGGGGGCTATGGCTACACCTTC. This sequence encodes CASSITRTSEGGYGYTF. The V and J genes are TRBV6-5 and TRBJ1-2, with D maybe TRBD1 (6 bases). This CDR3 spans 17 amino acids. Germline CDR1 and CDR2: MNHEY and SVGAGI. The V end was cut by 5 bases, the J end by 4 bases, with 23 bases between.

The table lists this clonotype with a count of one. This clone may be a read error of a much larger clone one base away. No conserved phenylalanine or tryptophan is present at the end of the CDR3, so a read error is the likely explanation. The chain links TRBV6-2 or TRBV6-3 to TRBJ1-6; D ambiguous. This CDR3 is 12 amino acids long. Germline loops: CDR1 MNHEY, CDR2 SVGEGT. V lost 5 bases to trimming and J lost 8 bases, with 7 bases between them. CDR3 nucleotides: TGTGCCAGCAGTCTCTCTGATTCACCCCTCCACATT. It encodes CASSLSDSPLHI.

The genes are TRBV6-1 and TRBJ1-1, with D uncertain. The germline gives CDR1 MNHNS, CDR2 SASEGT. Trimming cost V 7 bases and J 4 bases, with 10 bases left between them. CDR3 size: 12 residues. Here the CDR3 reads CASTPRSTEAFF. The CDR3 nucleotides are TGTGCCAGCACCCCGAGGAGCACTGAAGCTTTCTTT.

V is TRBV20-1 and J is TRBJ1-5; D gene uncertain. Trimming pared 5 bases from V and 10 bases from J, leaving 18 bases between. This CDR3 spans 13 amino acids. The germline V gene has CDR1 DFQATT and CDR2 SNEGSKA (reference sequence). This CDR3 is CSAQPYDGQPQHF. The CDR3 DNA sequence: TGCAGTGCTCAGCCCTATGATGGTCAACCCCAGCATTTT.

With regard to this clonotype: A single base separates this from a much larger clone, so it may be a read error. The rearrangement joins TRBV6-1 to TRBJ2-7, with a weak D call TRBD2 (5 bases). CDR1 is MNHNS and CDR2 is SASEGT in the germline V gene. The CDR3 extends over 13 amino acids. V dropped 5 bases and J dropped 2 bases, with 10 bases sitting between them. DNA of the CDR3: TGTGCCAGCAGTACTCGGACTGCCTACGAGCAGTACTTC. This codes for CASSTRTAYEQYF.

This clonotype was counted only a few times. A much larger clone lies one base from this, so it may be a read error. The J gene is TRBJ1-5, the V gene TRBV6-6; weak D call: TRBD1 (5 bases). CDR3 length: 12 residues. The germline CDR1 and CDR2 sequences are MNHNY and SVGAGI (reference sequence). The CDR3 DNA follows: TGTGCCAGCAGACAAGGGGATCAGCCCAAGCATTTT. Encoded protein: CASRQGDQPKHF.

This clonotype showed up many times. The rearrangement links TRBV29-1 to TRBJ1-2; 7 nucleotides line up with TRBD1. Germline CDR1 is SQVTM and CDR2 is ANQGSEA. The CDR3 sequence is 14 residues long. The ends lost 2 bases at V and 8 bases at J; junction bases unmatched: 11. The CDR3 DNA reads as TGCAGCGTTGAACTCCCGGGACAGCTGTGGGGCTACACCTTC. It specifies CSVELPGQLWGYTF.

This clonotype has just one count. An end of the junction does not agree with germline; a read error may underlie this. The chain employs TRBV6-6 and TRBJ1-2; TRBD1 agrees at 7 bases. Looked up from germline, CDR1 is MNHNY and CDR2 is SVGAGI (reference sequence). The CDR3 consists of 16 residues. Here the CDR3 DNA reads TGTGTCAGCAGTCCCACGAGGACAGGCCCCTTATTAGACTACACCTTC. This sequence encodes CVSSPTRTGPLLDYTF.

For this clonotype: At one boundary the junction diverges from the germline segment, which might be a read error. The chain couples TRBV6-1 to TRBJ2-2; no reliable D call. The germline CDR1 and CDR2 sequences are MNHNS and SASEGT. This CDR3 comprises 13 residues. The CDR3 DNA is TGTACCAGTAGACCCGACACTTTTGGGGAGCTGTTTTTT. This encodes CTSRPDTFGELFF.

This clonotype was detected only once. At one end the junction does not follow the germline gene, possibly because of a read error. This sequence joins TRBV6-5 and TRBJ1-1; D uncertain. Germline values: CDR1 MNHEY, CDR2 SVGAGI. The CDR3 has 13 amino acids. CDR3 bases: TGTGCCAGTAGTTACTCTTCCGTGTGGGAAGCTTTCTTT. It codes for CASSYSSVWEAFF.

With respect to this clonotype: A much more abundant neighbour one base away suggests this may be a read error. The chain recombines TRBV5-6 with TRBJ1-1, with D unresolved. Between the trimmed V and J ends, which lost 4 bases and 11 bases, there was a span of 18 bases. The CDR3 extends over 13 amino acids. Germline loops: CDR1 SGHDT, CDR2 YYEEEE. The CDR3 bases are TGTGCCAGCAGCCTAAGGAACTGGGAGTTGGCTTTCTTT. This translates into CASSLRNWELAFF.

Comments on this clonotype: Possible read error: a much larger clone is one base away. V is TRBV20-1 and J is TRBJ2-1, with a possible D match to TRBD2 (7 bases). The CDR3 consists of 16 residues. V was clipped by 3 bases and J by 8 bases, with 23 bases between them. CDR1 is DFQATT, CDR2 SNEGSKA, per germline (reference sequence). DNA for the CDR3: TGCAGTGCTAGGAAGGGGGGGCTTATGTCAGGGGATGAGCAGTTCTTC. It specifies CSARKGGLMSGDEQFF.

As for this clonotype: The junction departs from germline at one end; a sequencing error may be responsible. The J gene is TRBJ2-3, the V gene TRBV5-4, with D possibly being TRBD2 (5 bases). Per germline, CDR1 SGHNT and CDR2 YYREEE (reference sequence). The CDR3 length is 11 residues. The chain's CDR3 is CASMRAETQYF. CDR3 in DNA: TGTGCCAGCATGAGGGCAGAAACGCAGTATTTT.

Regarding this clonotype: This may arise from a read error, as a much more abundant clone is one base away. This chain links TRBV4-3 with TRBJ1-2; a weak D match, TRBD1 (6 bases). Germline assignment: CDR1 LGHNA and CDR2 YSLEER. V lost 0 bases and J 8 bases, leaving 19 bases between the germline ends. This CDR3 contains 16 residues. The CDR3 DNA reads as TGCGCCAGCAGCCAAGATCGACCGGGGGCAGTTTACGGCTACACCTTC. Its translation: CASSQDRPGAVYGYTF.

A word on this clonotype: A much larger clone lies one base from this, so it may be a read error. The J gene is TRBJ2-2, the V gene TRBV20-1; TRBD2 is a possible D gene (6 bases). The CDR3 extends over 15 amino acids. CDR1 and CDR2 from the germline V gene are DFQATT and SNEGSKA (reference sequence). The CDR3 DNA sequence: TGCAGTGCCCTGGCGGGGCTTGTGAACACCTGGGAGCTGTTTTTT. Amino acids: CSALAGLVNTWELFF.

The chain combines TRBV11-3 with TRBJ2-3; no definite D call. CDR1 and CDR2 from the germline V gene are SGHNT and YENEEA. The CDR3 is made up of 15 amino acids. Trimming left V 9 bases short and J 7 bases short, with 23 bases between. The CDR3 coding sequence is TGTGCCAGAAGCCCCGTCGGGCAGGTAGGTCATACGCAGTATTTT. Translated: CARSPVGQVGHTQYF.

This clonotype was observed a handful of times. The genes are TRBV28 and TRBJ2-1; D remains unclear. The V gene lost 3 bases and the J gene lost 4 bases, with 10 bases spanning the gap. The length of the CDR3 is 14 residues. Germline CDR1 is MDHEN and CDR2 is SYDVKM. The CDR3 sequence is CASSFLERYNEQFF. The DNA for the CDR3 is TGTGCCAGCAGTTTTCTGGAAAGGTACAATGAGCAGTTCTTC.

The CDR3 DNA sequence: TGCGCCAGCAGGTACTCCGTCGTGACGGAAAATCAGCCCCAGCATTTT. Its protein is CASRYSVVTENQPQHF. The chain joins TRBV4-1 to TRBJ1-5; D is undetermined. Germline values: CDR1 MGHRA, CDR2 YSYEKL. Trimming pared 6 bases from V and 4 bases from J, leaving 19 bases between. The CDR3 consists of 16 residues.

In the case of this clonotype: Without the conserved terminal phenylalanine or tryptophan, this CDR3 likely stems from a read error. The chain uses TRBV6-5 and TRBJ2-2, with 8 bases that match TRBD1. V shed 6 bases, J shed 4 bases, and the junction held 7 bases outside the gene matches. The CDR3 spans 15 residues. Germline CDR1 and CDR2: MNHEY and SVGAGI. CDR3 nucleotide sequence: TGTGCCAGCAGGGGGGACAGGACAGGCACCGGGGAGCTGTTTTCT. Its protein product is CASRGDRTGTGELFS.

This clonotype appeared once. A junction boundary mismatches the germline segment, possibly from a read error. V and J are TRBV11-2 and TRBJ2-7; D unclear. This CDR3 is 12 amino acids long. The V gene's germline CDR1 is SGHAT and CDR2 FQNNGV. The CDR3 reads CASIFPFYEQYF. The CDR3, as DNA: TGTGCCAGCATCTTCCCATTCTACGAGCAATACTTC.

Worth noting for this clonotype: A junction boundary mismatches the germline segment, possibly from a read error. V usage is TRBV11-2 and J usage is TRBJ2-7, with 8 bases identical to TRBD1. The germline gives CDR1 SGHAT, CDR2 FQNNGV. There are 13 residues in the CDR3. CDR3 coding DNA: TGTGCGAGCAGCTTGGACAGGGTGGAGGAGCAGTACTTT. It codes for CASSLDRVEEQYF.

Regarding this clonotype: The junction departs from germline at one end; a sequencing error may be responsible. The chain is built from TRBV28 and TRBJ2-7, with D possibly matching TRBD1 (7 bases). Per germline, CDR1 MDHEN and CDR2 SYDVKM. The CDR3 is 14 amino acids. CDR3 coding DNA: TGTGCCAGCAAGCCCTCAGGGGGAGGTTACGAGCAGTGCTTC. Encoded protein: CASKPSGGGYEQCF.

Turning to this clonotype: A junction boundary mismatches the germline segment, possibly from a read error. The chain combines TRBV4-2 with TRBJ2-1; D is undetermined. Germline V lookup: CDR1 LGHNA, CDR2 YNFKEQ. The CDR3 contains 15 residues. CDR3 region: CASSHGGISRVEHFF. For the CDR3, the DNA is TGTGCCAGCAGCCATGGTGGGATTAGCCGAGTTGAGCACTTCTTC.

Notes on this clonotype: At one end the junction does not follow the germline gene, possibly because of a read error. The V call is TRBV5-4, the J call TRBJ2-1; 7 nucleotides agree with TRBD1. Germline CDR1 SGHNT, CDR2 YYREEE (reference sequence). The CDR3 runs 14 residues. CDR3 region: CASSSETGDNEQFF. The CDR3 DNA reads as TGCGCCAGCAGCTCGGAAACAGGGGATAATGAGCAGTTCTTC.

This clonotype was recorded once. This CDR3 is missing its conserved last phenylalanine or tryptophan, likely due to a read error. Because the CDR3's place on the DNA is in doubt, the DNA is left out and the CDR3 is given as listed by TCRdb. V and J are TRBV12-3 or TRBV12-4 and TRBJ2-1; the table calls TRBD2, which could not be checked here. The CDR3 extends over 20 residues, inclusive of both ends. The CDR3 sequence is CASSLGPTSGGVGGYNEQFY.

This clonotype was detected only a few times. A much larger clone differs by one base, so this may be a read error. The CDR3 ends on some other residue instead of the conserved phenylalanine or tryptophan, so this is likely a read error. The V gene is TRBV20-1, the J gene TRBJ1-2; D is unclear. Germline V CDR1 and CDR2: DFQATT, SNEGSKA (reference sequence). The CDR3 loop spans 15 amino acids. V was shortened by 0 bases and J by 1 base, with 12 bases between the two germline ends. The CDR3 sequence is CSARDQRVINYGYTL. CDR3 bases: TGCAGTGCTAGAGATCAAAGGGTAATTAACTATGGCTACACCTTA.